This TCR beta chain was identified in a study of shared T cell receptors in the human thymus (dated by TCRdb to the early 2020s). Notes on the research overall: The study examined how self-reactive, shared T-cell receptor alpha chains are generated in the human thymus.

The method was the immunoSEQ multiplex PCR assay. TCRdb took this table from immuneACCESS and kept in-frame rearrangements with V and J called. Such tables lack part of the clones; where checked against another copy, unresolved V genes explain under half of the gap, and the rest is unexplained. Counted in this sample were 600,000 to 900,000 clones; 70% to 90% of them appeared once. The top ten clones comprise around 0.0094% of the sample. On this clone itself: It has no known antigen specificity. There are no base qualities to consult, and no much larger clone falls within one base.

Taken from cysteine to phenylalanine, the CDR3 has 18 residues. The entry retains the CDR3 DNA only, 54 bases that are in frame from base 1. CDR1 and CDR2 (SGDLS, YYNGEE) derive from the germline V gene. V loses 0 bases, J loses 0 bases, and the germline ends lie 19 bases apart. These data were also reused for a study on human thymus T cells. That second report states: The donors were immunologically healthy infants in Finland who had open corrective cardiac surgery for congenital heart defects. Thymus tissue was collected as surgical resects that were removed during corrective cardiac surgery. Biased V and J gene segment usage appeared to be present in both thymic and peripheral blood repertoires. The related research found that thymic TCR repertoires overlapped highly between unrelated individuals. The study used eight infant thymus samples plus four related peripheral blood samples to characterize TCR alpha and beta repertoires. The infant donors were roughly 6 to 250 days old, and the cohort included several males and a couple of females. Thymocytes were mechanically released from the tissue and were stored as pellets of roughly 9.5-30 million cells at -70 degrees C. Genomic DNA was extracted from frozen cell pellets with a QIAsymphony instrument. Using the immunoSEQ multiplex PCR assay, the TCRB and TCRAD loci were amplified from a standardized quantity of quality-controlled genomic DNA. The amplicons spanned the V(D)J region and were long enough to cover the CDR3 and allow V and J genes to be identified. Amplicon sequencing was performed on an Illumina platform through the commercial immunoSEQ service. Primer bias and sequencing errors were corrected as previously described, and TCRAD and TCRB were defined on the basis of the IMGT database. Repertoires were analysed with immunoSEQ Analyzer 3.0 and VDJTools, covering basic statistics, V/J segment usage, diversity estimates, rarefaction and pairwise overlap. Diversity was estimated with Chao1, ChaoE, Efron-Thisted, Shannon and inverse Simpson indices, and also on datasets down-sampled to the smallest sample. Repertoire overlap used strict matching of CDR3 nucleotide sequence, V gene and J gene, with Jaccard-based multidimensional scaling clustering. On average, about 730,000 unique TCRB clonotypes were obtained from thymus samples, compared with around 78,000 from blood samples.

The TCR comes from a girl under three years old with a congenital heart defect. Donor details come from another sample of the same person, matched by shared clones. Sequencing was carried out using thymocytes. The rearrangement combines TRBV9 with TRBJ2-7; perhaps TRBD2 is the D gene, with 6 bases matching. Here the CDR3 is given as CASSVGIGYSEGSYEQYF. The DNA is TGTGCCAGCAGCGTAGGGATCGGCTATTCGGAGGGCTCCTACGAGCAGTACTTC.